This T cell receptor (beta chain) derives from a study of control samples from healthy donors and cancer patients. The V and J ends lost 5 bases and 0 bases respectively, with 16 bases between them. This CDR3 is 16 amino acids long. Germline V lookup: CDR1 MGHDK, CDR2 SYGVNS. The method was immunoSEQ multiplex PCR; TCRdb's version includes in-frame clones alone and lacks a portion of them. In the table there are 100,000 to 130,000 clones, roughly four fifths of which are singletons. The TCR was taken from a man between 18 and 29 years old in good health. The sample comprised blood. This sequence joins TRBV25-1 and TRBJ1-1, with D unclear. The CDR3 is CASSPVRDLMNTEAFF. The CDR3 bases are TGTGCCAGCAGTCCCGTCCGGGATTTAATGAACACTGAAGCTTTCTTT. Supplemented by reference TRBV25-1 and TRBJ1-1, the full variable domain reads EADIYQTPRYLVIGTGKKITLECSQTMGHDKMYWYQQDPGMELHLIHYSYGVNSTEKGDLSSESTVSRIRTEHFPLTLESARPSHTSQYLCASSPVRDLMNTEAFFGQGTRLTVV.